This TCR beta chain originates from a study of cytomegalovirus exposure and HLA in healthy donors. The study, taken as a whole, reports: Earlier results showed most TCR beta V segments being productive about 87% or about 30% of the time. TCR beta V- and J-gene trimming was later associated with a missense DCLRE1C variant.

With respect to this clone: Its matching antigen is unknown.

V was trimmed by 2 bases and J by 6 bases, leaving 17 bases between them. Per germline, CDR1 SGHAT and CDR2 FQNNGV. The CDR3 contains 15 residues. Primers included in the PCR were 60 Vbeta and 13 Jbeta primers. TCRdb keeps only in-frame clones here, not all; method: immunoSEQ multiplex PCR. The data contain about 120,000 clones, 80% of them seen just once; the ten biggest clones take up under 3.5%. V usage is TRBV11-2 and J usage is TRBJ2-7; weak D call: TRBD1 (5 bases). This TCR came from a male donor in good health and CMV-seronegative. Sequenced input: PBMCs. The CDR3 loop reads CASSLQKQVGGEQYF. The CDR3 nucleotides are TGTGCCAGCAGCTTACAAAAACAGGTGGGCGGCGAGCAGTACTTC.